Below, 12 T cell receptor beta chains from the same sample are listed, as sequenced in a study of cytomegalovirus exposure and HLA in healthy donors (dated by TCRdb to about 2017). Receptors were amplified or captured by the immunoSEQ multiplex PCR assay. The multiplex PCR relied on a mix of 60 forward primers for TCR Vbeta segments and 13 reverse primers for TCR Jbeta segments. The immuneACCESS repertoire file appears here via TCRdb, limited to in-frame rearrangements. These files lack a portion of the clones; in checked studies, under half of the deficit traces to unresolved V genes, and the cause of the others is not known. A total of 150,000 or so clones appear in this sample, around 79% of them only once. Of the sample, around 3.6% is held by the ten largest clones. The sequencing sample was made of PBMCs. The receptors originated from a male donor in good health and CMV-seronegative.

This clone appeared a few times. The rearrangement uses TRBV7-9 and TRBJ1-2; D possibly corresponds to TRBD1 (6 bases). CDR3 length: 16 amino acids. V was clipped by 5 bases and J by 0 bases, with 16 bases between them. Looked up from germline, CDR1 is SEHNR and CDR2 is FQNEAQ (reference sequence). For the CDR3, the DNA is TGTGCCAGCAGCCACGCCGGGACAAGAACTAACTATGGCTACACCTTC. This encodes CASSHAGTRTNYGYTF.

The V and J genes are TRBV5-5 and TRBJ1-2; D remains unclear. Germline CDR1 reads SGHKS; CDR2 reads YYEKEE (reference sequence). The CDR3 sequence is 13 residues long. Trimming cost V 3 bases and J 8 bases, with 14 bases left between them. The CDR3 loop reads CASSYLETRGYTF. In nucleotides, the CDR3 is TGTGCCAGCAGCTACTTGGAGACGCGGGGCTACACCTTC.

The chain employs TRBV19 and TRBJ1-1; 10 nucleotides agree with TRBD1. The CDR3 has 15 residues. With V trimmed by 3 bases and J by 6 bases, 7 bases remained unmatched. Germline V lookup: CDR1 LNHDA, CDR2 SQIVND (reference sequence). The CDR3 protein is CASSIEGTGVSEAFF. The CDR3 DNA follows: TGTGCCAGTAGTATCGAGGGGACAGGGGTTTCTGAAGCTTTCTTT. Full variable domain (remainder filled in from reference TRBV19 and TRBJ1-1): DGGITQSPKYLFRKEGQNVTLSCEQNLNHDAMYWYRQDPGQGLRLIYYSQIVNDFQKGDIAEGYSVSREKKESFPLTVTSAQKNPTAFYLCASSIEGTGVSEAFFGQGTRLTVV.

This chain links TRBV4-1 with TRBJ1-1; tentative D call: TRBD1 (5 bases). CDR1 is MGHRA and CDR2 is YSYEKL in the germline V gene. The CDR3 is 15 amino acids. V was pared by 1 base and J by 13 bases, with 22 bases between. The CDR3 region has the DNA TGCGCCAGCAGCCAAGTGGGGGTGCTGGGACTTAGGGTTTTCTTT. Translating it yields CASSQVGVLGLRVFF.

The chain couples TRBV18 to TRBJ2-6; D possibly corresponds to TRBD2 (6 bases). Trimming took off 3 bases at V and 0 bases at J, with 9 bases between the two ends. Germline V CDR1 and CDR2: KGHSH, LQKENI. The length of the CDR3 is 16 residues. The CDR3 spells CASSPMGGSGANVLTF. The CDR3 DNA is TGTGCCAGCTCACCGATGGGAGGCTCTGGGGCCAACGTCCTGACTTTC.

V is TRBV11-3 and J is TRBJ2-2; TRBD2 aligns across 7 bases. Germline lookup yields CDR1 SGHNT and CDR2 YENEEA. This CDR3 has 16 residues. The ends lost 3 bases at V and 6 bases at J; junction bases unmatched: 10. The CDR3 coding sequence is TGTGCCAGCAGCTTGGGGCCTATCGCGGGGGCCGGGGAGCTGTTTTTT. As protein: CASSLGPIAGAGELFF.

This rearrangement joins TRBV27 to TRBJ2-1; a weak D match, TRBD2 (6 bases). Deletions cut 3 bases from V and 6 bases from J, with 15 bases between. Germline CDR1 MNHEY, CDR2 SMNVEV (reference sequence). This CDR3 is 15 amino acids long. The CDR3 loop is CASSFGGRRFNEQFF. The CDR3, as DNA: TGTGCCAGCAGTTTTGGGGGGAGGCGGTTCAATGAGCAGTTCTTC.

V and J are TRBV5-5 and TRBJ1-4; 10 bases agree with TRBD1. The CDR3 consists of 16 residues. Looked up from germline, CDR1 is SGHKS and CDR2 is YYEKEE (reference sequence). V was clipped by 0 bases and J by 5 bases; unmatched bases: 4. The CDR3 spells CASSLAAGQGNEKLFF. The DNA for the CDR3 is TGTGCCAGCAGCTTGGCCGCGGGACAGGGGAATGAAAAACTGTTTTTT.

This sequence joins TRBV27 and TRBJ1-6; D is undetermined. V dropped 4 bases and J dropped 6 bases, with 4 bases sitting between them. There are 12 residues in the CDR3. From germline, CDR1 is MNHEY and CDR2 SMNVEV (reference sequence). CDR3 protein: CASSWPNSPLHF. The CDR3 DNA reads as TGTGCCAGCAGTTGGCCTAATTCACCCCTCCACTTT.

The chain joins TRBV5-1 to TRBJ1-1, with TRBD1 as a possible D gene (6 bases). Germline assignment: CDR1 SGHRS and CDR2 YFSETQ. The CDR3 has 14 amino acids. With 6 bases removed from V and 2 bases from J, the gap between germline ends came to 14 bases. The CDR3 loop reads CASNPGTTNTEAFF. The CDR3 DNA reads as TGCGCCAGCAACCCTGGGACAACCAACACTGAAGCTTTCTTT.

The V gene is TRBV9, the J gene TRBJ2-5; 10 nucleotides agree with TRBD2. V shed 0 bases and J 4 bases; nucleotides not matched to a gene: 6. CDR3 length equals 16 residues. The germline CDR1 and CDR2 sequences are SGDLS and YYNGEE. The CDR3 region is CASSVAPSGRGETQYF. In DNA form, the CDR3 reads TGTGCCAGCAGCGTAGCTCCTAGCGGGAGAGGAGAGACCCAGTACTTC.

The chain combines TRBV18 with TRBJ2-3; TRBD1 matches 9 bases. V lost 2 bases to trimming and J lost 0 bases; unmatched junction nucleotides: 6. From germline, CDR1 is KGHSH and CDR2 LQKENI. The CDR3 extends over 17 amino acids. The DNA for the CDR3 is TGTGCCAGCTCACCAATACAGGGGGCACCTAGCACAGATACGCAGTATTTT. It yields the protein CASSPIQGAPSTDTQYF.